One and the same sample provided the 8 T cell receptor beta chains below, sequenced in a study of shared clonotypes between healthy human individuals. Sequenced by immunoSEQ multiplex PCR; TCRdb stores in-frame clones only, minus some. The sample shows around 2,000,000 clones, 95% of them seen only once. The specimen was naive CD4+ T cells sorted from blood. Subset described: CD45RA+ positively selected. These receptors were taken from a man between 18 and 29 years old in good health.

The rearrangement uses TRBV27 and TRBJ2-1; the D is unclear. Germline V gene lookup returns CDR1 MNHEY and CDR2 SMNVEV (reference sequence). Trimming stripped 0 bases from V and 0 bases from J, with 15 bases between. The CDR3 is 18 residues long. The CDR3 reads CASSLSIQALSSYNEQFF. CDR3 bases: TGTGCCAGCAGTTTATCGATACAAGCGCTCAGCTCCTACAATGAGCAGTTCTTC.

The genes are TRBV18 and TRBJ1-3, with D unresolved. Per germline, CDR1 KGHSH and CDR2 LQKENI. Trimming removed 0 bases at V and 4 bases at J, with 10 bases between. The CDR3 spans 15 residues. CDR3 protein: CASSPPGGLGNTIYF. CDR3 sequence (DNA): TGTGCCAGCTCACCACCCGGTGGTTTGGGAAACACCATATATTTT.

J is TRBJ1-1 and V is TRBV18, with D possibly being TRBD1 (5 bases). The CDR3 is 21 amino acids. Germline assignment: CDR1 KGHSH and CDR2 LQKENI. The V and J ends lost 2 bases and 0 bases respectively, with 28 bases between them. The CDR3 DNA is TGTGCCAGCTCACCAAGGGGATTGGGTAGCTGGTCCGGCGGGATGAACACTGAAGCTTTCTTT. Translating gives CASSPRGLGSWSGGMNTEAFF.

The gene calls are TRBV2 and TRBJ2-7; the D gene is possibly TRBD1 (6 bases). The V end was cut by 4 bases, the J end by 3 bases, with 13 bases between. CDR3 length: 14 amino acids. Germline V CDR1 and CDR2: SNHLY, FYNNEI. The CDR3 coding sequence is TGTGCCAGCAGTGTGCACAGGGACCACTACGAGCAGTACTTC. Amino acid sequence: CASSVHRDHYEQYF.

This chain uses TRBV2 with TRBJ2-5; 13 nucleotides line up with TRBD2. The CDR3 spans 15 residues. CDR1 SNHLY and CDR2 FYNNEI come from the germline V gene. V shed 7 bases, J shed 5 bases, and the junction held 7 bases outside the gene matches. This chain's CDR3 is CASTPRTSGSETQYF. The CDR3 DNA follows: TGTGCCAGCACCCCAAGGACTAGCGGGAGTGAGACCCAGTACTTC.

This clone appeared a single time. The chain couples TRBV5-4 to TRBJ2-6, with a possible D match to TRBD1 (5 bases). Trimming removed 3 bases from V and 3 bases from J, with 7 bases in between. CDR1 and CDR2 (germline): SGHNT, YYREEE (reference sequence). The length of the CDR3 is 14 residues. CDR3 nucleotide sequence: TGTGCCAGCAGCTGGGGCTTTGGGGCCAACGTCCTGACTTTC. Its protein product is CASSWGFGANVLTF.

CDR3 residues: CSVPGANEQFF. The DNA for the CDR3 is TGCAGCGTGCCCGGGGCCAATGAGCAGTTCTTC. The V and J genes are TRBV29-1 and TRBJ2-1; D is tentatively TRBD1 or TRBD2 (5 bases each). V lost 6 bases and J 6 bases, leaving 9 bases between the germline ends. The germline CDR1 and CDR2 sequences are SQVTM and ANQGSEA. CDR3 length: 11 amino acids.

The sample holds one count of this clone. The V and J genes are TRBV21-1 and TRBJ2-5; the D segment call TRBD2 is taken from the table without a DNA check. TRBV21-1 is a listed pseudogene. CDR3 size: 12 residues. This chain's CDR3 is CASMARQETQYF. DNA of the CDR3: TGTGCCAGTATGGCTAGGCAAGAGACCCAGTACTTC.